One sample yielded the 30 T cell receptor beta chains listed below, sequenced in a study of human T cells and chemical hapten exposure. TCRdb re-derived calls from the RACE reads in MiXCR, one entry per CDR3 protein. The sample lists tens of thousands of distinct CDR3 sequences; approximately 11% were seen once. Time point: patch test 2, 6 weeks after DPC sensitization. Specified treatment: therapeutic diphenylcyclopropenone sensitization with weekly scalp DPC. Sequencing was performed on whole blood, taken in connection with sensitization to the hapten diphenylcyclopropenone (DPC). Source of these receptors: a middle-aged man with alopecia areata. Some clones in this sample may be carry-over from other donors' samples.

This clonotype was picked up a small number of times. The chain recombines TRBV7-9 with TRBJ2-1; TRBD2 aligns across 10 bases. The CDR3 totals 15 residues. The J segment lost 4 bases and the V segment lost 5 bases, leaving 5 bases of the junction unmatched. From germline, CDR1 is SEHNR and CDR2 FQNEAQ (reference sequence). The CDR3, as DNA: TGTGCCAGCAGCATACTAGCGGGGAATTACAATGAGCAGTTCTTC. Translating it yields CASSILAGNYNEQFF.

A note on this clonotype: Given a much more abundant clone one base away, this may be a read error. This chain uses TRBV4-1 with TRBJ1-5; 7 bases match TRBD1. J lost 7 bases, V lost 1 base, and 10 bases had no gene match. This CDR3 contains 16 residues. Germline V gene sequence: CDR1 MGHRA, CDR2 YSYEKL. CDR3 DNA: TGCGCCAGCAGCCAAGTTCAACAGGGGCAAAACCAGCCCCAGCATTTT. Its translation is CASSQVQQGQNQPQHF.

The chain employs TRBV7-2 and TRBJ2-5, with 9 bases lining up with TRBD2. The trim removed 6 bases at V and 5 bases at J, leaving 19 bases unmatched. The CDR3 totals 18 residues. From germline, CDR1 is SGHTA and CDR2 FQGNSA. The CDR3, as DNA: TGTGCCAGCAGACCCCCCGCGGCTAGCGGGGCCGCGGGTGAGACCCAGTACTTC. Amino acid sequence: CASRPPAASGAAGETQYF. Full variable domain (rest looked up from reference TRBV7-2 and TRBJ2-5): GAGVSQSPSNKVTEKGKDVELRCDPISGHTALYWYRQSLGQGLEFLIYFQGNSAPDKSGLPSDRFSAERTGGSVSTLTIQRTQQEDSAVYLCASRPPAASGAAGETQYFGPGTRLLVL.

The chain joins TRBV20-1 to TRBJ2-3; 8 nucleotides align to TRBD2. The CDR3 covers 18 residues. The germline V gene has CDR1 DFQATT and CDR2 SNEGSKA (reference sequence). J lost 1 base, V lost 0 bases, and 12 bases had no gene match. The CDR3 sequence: CSARDDSGTTQRTDTQYF. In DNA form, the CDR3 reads TGCAGTGCTAGAGATGATAGCGGGACTACCCAACGCACAGATACGCAGTATTTT.

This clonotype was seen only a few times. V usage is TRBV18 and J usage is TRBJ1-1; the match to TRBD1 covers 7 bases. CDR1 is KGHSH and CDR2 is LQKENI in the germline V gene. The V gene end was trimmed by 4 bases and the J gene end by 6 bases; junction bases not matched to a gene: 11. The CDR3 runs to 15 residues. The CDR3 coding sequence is TGTGCCAGCTCACTCTCTCTGACAGGGTTGGCTGAAGCTTTCTTT. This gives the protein CASSLSLTGLAEAFF.

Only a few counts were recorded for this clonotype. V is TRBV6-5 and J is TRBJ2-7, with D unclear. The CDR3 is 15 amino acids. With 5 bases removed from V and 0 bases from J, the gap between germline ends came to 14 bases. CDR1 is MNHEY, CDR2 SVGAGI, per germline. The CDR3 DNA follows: TGTGCCAGCAGTAGATGCCCCATAGGCTCCTACGAGCAGTACGTC. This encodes CASSRCPIGSYEQYV.

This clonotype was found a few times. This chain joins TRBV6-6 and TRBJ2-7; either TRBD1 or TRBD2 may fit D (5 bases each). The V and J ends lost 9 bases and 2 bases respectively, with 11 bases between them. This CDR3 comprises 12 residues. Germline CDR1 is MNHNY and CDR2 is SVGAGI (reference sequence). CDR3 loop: CASTGLTYEQYV. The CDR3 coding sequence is TGTGCCAGTACAGGACTGACCTACGAGCAGTACGTC.

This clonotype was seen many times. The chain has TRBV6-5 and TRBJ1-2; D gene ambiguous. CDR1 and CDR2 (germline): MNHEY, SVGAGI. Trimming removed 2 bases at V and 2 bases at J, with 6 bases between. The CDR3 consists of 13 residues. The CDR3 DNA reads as TGTGCCAGCAGTTACCGGACGAACTATGGCTACACCTTC. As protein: CASSYRTNYGYTF.

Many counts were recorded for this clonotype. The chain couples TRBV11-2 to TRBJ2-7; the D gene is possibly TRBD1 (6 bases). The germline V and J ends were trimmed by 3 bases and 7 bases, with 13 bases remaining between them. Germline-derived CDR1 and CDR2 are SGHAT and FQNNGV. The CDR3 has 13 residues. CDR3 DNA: TGTGCCAGCAGCTTGAACAGGGTGCGGGAGCAGTACTTC. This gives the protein CASSLNRVREQYF.

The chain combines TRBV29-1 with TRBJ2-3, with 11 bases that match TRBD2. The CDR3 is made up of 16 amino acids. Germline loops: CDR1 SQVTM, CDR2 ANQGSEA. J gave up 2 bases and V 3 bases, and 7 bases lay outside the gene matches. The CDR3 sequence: CSVDYIAGGLTDTQYF. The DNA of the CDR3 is TGCAGCGTTGATTATATAGCGGGAGGGCTCACAGATACGCAGTATTTT.

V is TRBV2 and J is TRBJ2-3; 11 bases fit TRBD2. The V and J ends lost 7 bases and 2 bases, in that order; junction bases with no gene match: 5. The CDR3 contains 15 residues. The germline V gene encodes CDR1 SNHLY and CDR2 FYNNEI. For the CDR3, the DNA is TGTGCCAGCACCGGGACTAGCGGTGTCACAGATACGCAGTATTTT. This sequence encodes CASTGTSGVTDTQYF.

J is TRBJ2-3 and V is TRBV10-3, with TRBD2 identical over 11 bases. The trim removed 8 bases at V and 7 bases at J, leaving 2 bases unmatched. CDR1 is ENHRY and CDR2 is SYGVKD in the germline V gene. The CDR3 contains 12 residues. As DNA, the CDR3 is TGTGCCATCGGACTAGCGGGTAATACGCAGTATTTT. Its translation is CAIGLAGNTQYF.

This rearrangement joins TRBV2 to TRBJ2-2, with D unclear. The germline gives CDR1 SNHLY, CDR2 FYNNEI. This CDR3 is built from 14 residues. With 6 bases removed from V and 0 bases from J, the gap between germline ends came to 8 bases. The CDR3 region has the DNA TGTGCCAGCAGACCCCAGACGAACACCGGGGAGCTGTTTTTT. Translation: CASRPQTNTGELFF.

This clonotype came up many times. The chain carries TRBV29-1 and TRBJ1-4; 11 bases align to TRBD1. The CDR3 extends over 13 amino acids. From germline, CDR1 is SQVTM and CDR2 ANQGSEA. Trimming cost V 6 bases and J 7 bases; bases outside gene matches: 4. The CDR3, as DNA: TGCAGCGTGGGACAGGGGGTCGGTGAAAAACTGTTTTTT. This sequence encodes CSVGQGVGEKLFF.

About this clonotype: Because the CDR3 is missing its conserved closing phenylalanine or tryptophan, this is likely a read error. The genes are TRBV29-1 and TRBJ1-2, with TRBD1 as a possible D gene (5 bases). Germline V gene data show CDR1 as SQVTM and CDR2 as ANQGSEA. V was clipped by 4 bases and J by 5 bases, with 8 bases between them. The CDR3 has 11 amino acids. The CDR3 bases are TGCAGCGTTGTGGAGGGGTATGGCTACACCTCC. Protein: CSVVEGYGYTS.

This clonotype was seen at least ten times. CDR3 coding DNA: TGCAGCGGACGCAGCGGGGCCGATCAGCCCCAGCATTTT. Translation gives CSGRSGADQPQHF. The genes are TRBV29-1 and TRBJ1-5; weak D call: TRBD1 (5 bases). Germline CDR1 reads SQVTM; CDR2 reads ANQGSEA. The CDR3 has 13 amino acids. The V end was cut by 7 bases, the J end by 5 bases, with 15 bases between. The variable domain in full, with the rest retrieved from reference TRBV29-1 and TRBJ1-5, is SAVISQKPSRDICQRGTSLTIQCQVDSQVTMMFWYRQQPGQSLTLIATANQGSEATYESGFVIDKFPISRPNLTFSTLTVSNMSPEDSSIYLCSGRSGADQPQHFGDGTRLSIL.

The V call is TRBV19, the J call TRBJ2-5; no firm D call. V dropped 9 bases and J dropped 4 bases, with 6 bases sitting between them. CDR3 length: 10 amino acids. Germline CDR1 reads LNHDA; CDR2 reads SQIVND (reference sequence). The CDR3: CARQGETQYF. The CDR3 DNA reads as TGTGCCAGACAAGGAGAGACCCAGTACTTC.

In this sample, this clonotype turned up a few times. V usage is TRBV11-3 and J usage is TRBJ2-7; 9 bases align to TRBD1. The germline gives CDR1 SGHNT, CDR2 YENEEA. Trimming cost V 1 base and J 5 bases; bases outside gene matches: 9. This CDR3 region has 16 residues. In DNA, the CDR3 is TGTGCCAGCAGCTTAGGTCCATGGGACAGGGACGACGAGCAGTACTTC. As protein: CASSLGPWDRDDEQYF.

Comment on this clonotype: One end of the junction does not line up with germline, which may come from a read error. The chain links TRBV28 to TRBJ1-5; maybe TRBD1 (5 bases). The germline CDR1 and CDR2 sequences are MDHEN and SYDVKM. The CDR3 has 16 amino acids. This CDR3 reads CASSPGRTPSNEPQHF. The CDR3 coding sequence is TGTGCCAGCAGCCCAGGGCGAACCCCTAGCAATGAGCCCCAGCATTTT. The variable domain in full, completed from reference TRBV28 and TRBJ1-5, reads DVKVTQSSRYLVKRTGEKVFLECVQDMDHENMFWYRQDPGLGLRLIYFSYDVKMKEKGDIPEGYSVSREKKERFSLILESASTNQTSMYLCASSPGRTPSNEPQHFGDGTRLSIL.

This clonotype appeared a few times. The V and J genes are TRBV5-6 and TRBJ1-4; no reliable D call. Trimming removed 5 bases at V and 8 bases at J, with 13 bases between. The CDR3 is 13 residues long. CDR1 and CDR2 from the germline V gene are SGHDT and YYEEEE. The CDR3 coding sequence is TGTGCCAGCAGTAAGACGGTAGAGGAAAAACTGTTTTTT. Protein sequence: CASSKTVEEKLFF. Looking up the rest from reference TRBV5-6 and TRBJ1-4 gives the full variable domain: DAGVTQSPTHLIKTRGQQVTLRCSPKSGHDTVSWYQQALGQGPQFIFQYYEEEERQRGNFPDRFSGHQFPNYSSELNVNALLLGDSALYLCASSKTVEEKLFFGSGTQLSVL.

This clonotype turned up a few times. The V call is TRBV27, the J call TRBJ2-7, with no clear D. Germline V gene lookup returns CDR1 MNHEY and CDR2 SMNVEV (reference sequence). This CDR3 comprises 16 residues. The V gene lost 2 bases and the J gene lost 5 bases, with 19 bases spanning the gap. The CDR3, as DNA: TGTGCCAGCAGTTTAGAACCGGGCCCACCAGTCCACGAGCAGTACTTC. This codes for CASSLEPGPPVHEQYF.

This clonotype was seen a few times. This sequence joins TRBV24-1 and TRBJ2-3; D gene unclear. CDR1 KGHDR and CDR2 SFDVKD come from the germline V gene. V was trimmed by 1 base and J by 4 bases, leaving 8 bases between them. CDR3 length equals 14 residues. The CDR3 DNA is TGTGCCACCAGTGATTTTATAGGCTCAGATACGCAGTATTTT. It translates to CATSDFIGSDTQYF.

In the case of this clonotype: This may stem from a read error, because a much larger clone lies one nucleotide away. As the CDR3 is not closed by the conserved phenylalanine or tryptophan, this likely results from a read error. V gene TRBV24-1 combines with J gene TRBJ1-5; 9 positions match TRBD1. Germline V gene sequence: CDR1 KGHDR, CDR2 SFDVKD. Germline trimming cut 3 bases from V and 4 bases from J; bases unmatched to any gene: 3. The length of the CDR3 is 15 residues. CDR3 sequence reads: CATSDPTGGNQPQHY. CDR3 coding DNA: TGTGCCACCAGTGATCCGACAGGGGGAAATCAGCCCCAGCATTAT.

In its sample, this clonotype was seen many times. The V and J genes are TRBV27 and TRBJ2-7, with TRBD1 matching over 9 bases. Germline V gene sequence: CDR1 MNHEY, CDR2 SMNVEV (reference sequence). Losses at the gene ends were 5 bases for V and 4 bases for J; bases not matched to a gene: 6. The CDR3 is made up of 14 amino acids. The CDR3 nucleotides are TGTGCCAGCAGTCGCGACAGGGGGTCTTACGAGCAGTACTTC. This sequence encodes CASSRDRGSYEQYF.

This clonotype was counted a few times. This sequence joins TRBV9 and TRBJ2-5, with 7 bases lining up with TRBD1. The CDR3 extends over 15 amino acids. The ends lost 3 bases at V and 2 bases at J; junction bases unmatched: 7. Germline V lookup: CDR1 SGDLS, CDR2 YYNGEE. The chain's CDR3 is CASSEATGVQETQYF. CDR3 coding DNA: TGTGCCAGCAGCGAAGCCACAGGGGTTCAAGAGACCCAGTACTTC.

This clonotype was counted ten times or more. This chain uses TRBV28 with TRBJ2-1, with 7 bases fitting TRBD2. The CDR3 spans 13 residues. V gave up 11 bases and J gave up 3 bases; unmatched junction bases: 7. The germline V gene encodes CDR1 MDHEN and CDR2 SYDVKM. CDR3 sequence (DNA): TGTGCCGTGGCGGGAGAGGTCTACAATGAGCAGTTCTTC. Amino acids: CAVAGEVYNEQFF.

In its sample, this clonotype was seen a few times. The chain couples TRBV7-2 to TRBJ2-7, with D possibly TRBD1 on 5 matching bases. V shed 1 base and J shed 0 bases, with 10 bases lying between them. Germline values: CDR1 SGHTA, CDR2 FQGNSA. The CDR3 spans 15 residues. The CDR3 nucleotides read TGTGCCAGCAGCTTAGGAAGACAGCGCTCCTACGAGCAGTACTTC. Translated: CASSLGRQRSYEQYF.

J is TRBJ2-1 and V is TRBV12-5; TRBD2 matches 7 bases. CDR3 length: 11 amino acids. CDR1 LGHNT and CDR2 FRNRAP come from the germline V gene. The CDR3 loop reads CAMRELNEQFF. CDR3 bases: TGTGCGATGCGGGAGTTGAATGAGCAGTTCTTC.

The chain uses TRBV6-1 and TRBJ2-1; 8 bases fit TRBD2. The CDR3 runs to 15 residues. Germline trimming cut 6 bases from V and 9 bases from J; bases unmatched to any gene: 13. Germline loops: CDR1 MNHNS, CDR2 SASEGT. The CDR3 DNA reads TGTGCCAGCAGGCCGGGACTAGGGCCTTTGCCTGAGCAGTTCTTC. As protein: CASRPGLGPLPEQFF.

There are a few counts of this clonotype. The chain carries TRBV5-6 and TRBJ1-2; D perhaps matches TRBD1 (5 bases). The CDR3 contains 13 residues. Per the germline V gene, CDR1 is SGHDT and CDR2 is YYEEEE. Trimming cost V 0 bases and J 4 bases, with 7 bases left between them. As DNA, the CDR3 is TGTGCCAGCAGCTTGGGACAGTTCTATGGCTACACCTTC. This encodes CASSLGQFYGYTF.